This TCR beta chain was sequenced for a study of identical twins. Study conclusions and caveats: Low generation-probability sequences were in excess among twin-shared out-of-frame alpha sequences. Models came in too low on out-of-frame TCR alpha sharing in monozygotic twins. Memory repertoires showed no such pattern, whereas abundant cord blood beta clonotypes carried fewer insertions.

Comments on this clonotype: Its matching antigen is unknown.

TCRdb used MiXCR to reprocess the 5' RACE reads, holding one entry per CDR3 protein. Among hundreds of thousands of distinct CDR3 sequences, 8% to 9.5% were seen once, and the ten largest hold roughly 7%. Germline loops: CDR1 SGDLS, CDR2 YYNGEE. V lost 4 bases and J 5 bases, leaving 13 bases between the germline ends. The CDR3 sequence is 13 residues long. These data were likewise used in another study, on yellow fever vaccine responses in identical twins. In that study: The authors reported partly convergent, partly personalized vaccine responses in identical twins.

The chain couples TRBV9 to TRBJ2-7; perhaps TRBD2 as D (6 bases). This TCR derives from a woman between 18 and 29 years old in good health. The sequencing input was CD8+ T cells sorted from blood. This CDR3 is CASSPGTVDEQYF. CDR3 nucleotide sequence: TGTGCCAGCAGCCCCGGGACTGTAGACGAGCAGTACTTC. The entire variable domain, with the rest obtained from reference TRBV9 and TRBJ2-7, is as follows: DSGVTQTPKHLITATGQRVTLRCSPRSGDLSVYWYQQSLDQGLQFLIQYYNGEERAKGNILERFSAQQFPDLHSELNLSSLELGDSALYFCASSPGTVDEQYFGPGTRLTVT.